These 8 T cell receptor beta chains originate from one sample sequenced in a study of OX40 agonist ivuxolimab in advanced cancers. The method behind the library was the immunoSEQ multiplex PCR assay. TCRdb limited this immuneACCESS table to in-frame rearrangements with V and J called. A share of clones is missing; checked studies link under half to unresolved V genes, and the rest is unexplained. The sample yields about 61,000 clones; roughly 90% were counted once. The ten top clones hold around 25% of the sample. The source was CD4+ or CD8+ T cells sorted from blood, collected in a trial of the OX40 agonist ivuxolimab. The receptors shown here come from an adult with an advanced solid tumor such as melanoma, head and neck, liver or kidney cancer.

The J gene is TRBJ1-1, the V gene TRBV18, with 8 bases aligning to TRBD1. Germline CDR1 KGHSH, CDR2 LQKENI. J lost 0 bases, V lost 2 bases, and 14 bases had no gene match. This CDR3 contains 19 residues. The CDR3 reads CASSPSGRRDRTLNTEAFF. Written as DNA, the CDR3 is TGTGCCAGCTCACCATCGGGCCGTCGGGACAGGACTTTGAACACTGAAGCTTTCTTT.

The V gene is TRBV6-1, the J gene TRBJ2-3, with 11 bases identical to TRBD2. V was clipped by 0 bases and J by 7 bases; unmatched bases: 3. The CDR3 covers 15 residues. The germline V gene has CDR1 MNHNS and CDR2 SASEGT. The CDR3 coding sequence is TGTGCCAGCAGTGAAGCTAGCGGGAGGGTTTATACGCAGTATTTT. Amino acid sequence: CASSEASGRVYTQYF.

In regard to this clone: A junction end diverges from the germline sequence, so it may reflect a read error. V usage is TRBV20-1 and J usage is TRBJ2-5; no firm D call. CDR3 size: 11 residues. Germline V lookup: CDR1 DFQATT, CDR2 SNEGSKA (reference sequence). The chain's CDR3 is CSAREQEAQYF. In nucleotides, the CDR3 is TGCAGTGCTAGAGAACAAGAGGCCCAGTACTTC.

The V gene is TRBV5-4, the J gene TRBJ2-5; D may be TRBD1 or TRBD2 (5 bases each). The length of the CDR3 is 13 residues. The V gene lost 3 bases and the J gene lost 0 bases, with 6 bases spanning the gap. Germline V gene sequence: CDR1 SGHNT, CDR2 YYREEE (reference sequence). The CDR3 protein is CASSWGYQETQYF. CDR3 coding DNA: TGTGCCAGCAGCTGGGGGTACCAAGAGACCCAGTACTTC.

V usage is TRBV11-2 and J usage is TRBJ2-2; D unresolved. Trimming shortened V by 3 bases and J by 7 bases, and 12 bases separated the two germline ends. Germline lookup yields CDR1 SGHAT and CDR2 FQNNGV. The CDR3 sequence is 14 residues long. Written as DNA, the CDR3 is TGTGCCAGCAGCTTCCGGACCCACATCGGGGAGCTGTTTTTT. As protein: CASSFRTHIGELFF.

CDR3 amino acids: CASSAQTGTGRFYSNQPQHF. The CDR3 DNA reads TGTGCCAGCAGTGCCCAAACCGGGACAGGAAGGTTTTATAGCAATCAGCCCCAGCATTTT. This rearrangement joins TRBV6-1 to TRBJ1-5, with 8 bases fitting TRBD1. Unmatched junction bases numbered 17, after V lost 4 bases and J lost 0 bases. The CDR3 has 20 residues. The germline CDR1 and CDR2 sequences are MNHNS and SASEGT.

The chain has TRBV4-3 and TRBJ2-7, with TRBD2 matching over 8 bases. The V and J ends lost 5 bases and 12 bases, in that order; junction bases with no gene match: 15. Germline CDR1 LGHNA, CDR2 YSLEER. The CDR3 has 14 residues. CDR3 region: CASSLLTGGGEVYF. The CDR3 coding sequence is TGCGCCAGCAGCTTACTAACGGGAGGGGGGGAGGTGTACTTC.

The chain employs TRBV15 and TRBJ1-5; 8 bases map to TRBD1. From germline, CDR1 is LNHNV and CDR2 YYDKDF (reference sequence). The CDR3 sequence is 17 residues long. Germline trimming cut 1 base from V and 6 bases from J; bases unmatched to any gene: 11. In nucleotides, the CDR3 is TGTGCCACCAGCAGAGGGGGGGAGGACAGGGATGGTCAGCCCCAGCATTTT. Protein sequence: CATSRGGEDRDGQPQHF.